The T cell receptor beta chain described here comes from a study of regulatory dendritic cells for organ transplantation. General observations from the study: Memory T cells were less diverse than naive, with memory CD8+ most oligoclonal. Regulatory dendritic cells appeared to expand memory CD8+ clones less than mature ones.

As regards this clone: Antigen: not known.

Libraries were prepared by immunoSEQ multiplex PCR; TCRdb keeps only in-frame clonotypes and omits some of them. The table includes roughly 5,800 clones, about four fifths detected once. CFSE-labeled sorted T cells met regulatory or mature dendritic cells for approximately 5 days. The V and J ends lost 3 bases and 8 bases, in that order; junction bases with no gene match: 5. The CDR3 length is 15 residues. The germline CDR1 and CDR2 sequences are SGDLS and YYNGEE. Sequencing was performed on memory CD8+ T cells from blood cultured with regulatory dendritic cells. Subset defined: CD45RO+ memory T cells. The TCR was taken from a human donor in good health. The chain uses TRBV9 and TRBJ2-1; 13 bases match TRBD2. Written as DNA, the CDR3 is TGTGCCAGCAGCGCACGGACTAGCGGGAGAGATGAGCAGTTCTTC. Translated: CASSARTSGRDEQFF.